This is a list of T cell receptor beta chains from one sample in a study of blood T cell repertoires in COVID-19. Profiled with immunoSEQ multiplex PCR; TCRdb holds only in-frame clones, not every one. The sample yields about 410,000 clones, around 91% seen once. The specimen was peripheral blood. These receptor sequences come from a woman between 35 and 50 years old with COVID-19, enrolled during active disease. The conserved cysteine and the conserved F or W are not part of the CDR3 here.

TRBV27	TRBJ1-2	ASSLNGGARANYGYT
TRBV7-9	TRBJ1-1	ASSSRGQGDTEAF
TRBV7-9	TRBJ2-7	VSSYSSYEQY
TRBV5-5	TRBJ2-2	ATGRENGELF
TRBV5-1	TRBJ2-2	ASSLVQGIGGELF
TRBV4-1	TRBJ1-1	ASSQDDTQAF
TRBV9	TRBJ2-7	ASSAPPLYEQY
TRBV18	TRBJ2-3	ASSSITDTQY
TRBV5-1	TRBJ2-7	ASSLRGQEPYEQY
TRBV19	TRBJ1-2	ASIARDYGYT
TRBV10-3	TRBJ2-7	ATSGQKISYEQY
TRBV11-3	TRBJ2-3	ASSLAGGPTSTDTQY
TRBV9	TRBJ1-4	ASSGPGATNEKLF
TRBV9	TRBJ1-2	ASSVGSDYGYT
TRBV7-9	TRBJ2-2	ASSPTTRNTGELF
TRBV10-3	TRBJ2-1	AISQDRGASSYNEQF
TRBV28	TRBJ2-7	ASSFPGQGAYEQY
TRBV5-8	TRBJ2-4	ASSPRGIQY
TRBV30	TRBJ1-2	AWSVGDRSNLGYT
TRBV3-1/TRBV3-2	TRBJ2-5	ASSSWTALQETQY
TRBV18	TRBJ1-3	ASSPKTAGATSGNTIY
TRBV4-1	TRBJ1-1	ASSQILIGAGEREAF
TRBV30	TRBJ2-5	AWSASGGGETQY
TRBV5-4	TRBJ2-3	ASSWRGTDTQY
TRBV4-2	TRBJ2-3	ASSQEGYSFPTTDTQY
TRBV19	TRBJ1-2	ASSPGTGGYGYT
TRBV4-1	TRBJ1-2	ASSQVPRDRGRVNYGYT
TRBV28	TRBJ2-3	ASSYTLTGISTDTQY
TRBV6-4	TRBJ1-6	ASSRDRVNSPLH
TRBV7-2	TRBJ1-1	ASSQFNRVGTEAF
TRBV15	TRBJ2-5	ATSRDQGSLKTQY
TRBV6-2/TRBV6-3	TRBJ1-2	ASSYPDRGQYGYT
TRBV19	TRBJ2-1	ASSFTTTAPFNEQF
TRBV24-1	TRBJ1-2	ATSDARGRTANYGYT
TRBV5-6	TRBJ2-7	ASSLFGTGGYEQY
TRBV7-3	TRBJ1-3	ASSLSGQGYSGNTIY
TRBV5-1	TRBJ2-2	ASSFQENTGELF
TRBV7-8	TRBJ1-1	ASSYGLNTEAF
TRBV7-9	TRBJ1-2	ASRLQGGYGYT
TRBV4-3	TRBJ2-3	ASSQEENVGSAQY
TRBV28	TRBJ1-1	ASRRRQGANTEAF
TRBV28	TRBJ1-1	ASSSPGANTEAF
TRBV2	TRBJ1-1	ASRFTGGGEAF
TRBV25-1	TRBJ2-5	ASRTSGSPGTQY
TRBV5-5	TRBJ2-3	ASSLPSTQGRSDTQY
TRBV5-1	TRBJ1-2	ASSLDRGLYGYT
TRBV19	TRBJ2-7	ATKGGPYEQY
TRBV6-5	TRBJ2-1	ASSYWGQGRDEQF
TRBV2	TRBJ2-1	ASSEGTSGGVAYEQF